Shown below are 12 T cell receptor beta chains from a single sample sequenced in a study of blood T cell repertoires in COVID-19. Clones were read by immunoSEQ multiplex PCR, and TCRdb kept only the in-frame ones, dropping some. The sample yields under 200,000 clones, around 85% seen once. The specimen sequenced was peripheral blood. Receptors were obtained from a woman over 75 with acute or convalescent COVID-19.

The J gene is TRBJ2-7, the V gene TRBV5-1; 9 bases match TRBD1. The trim removed 6 bases at V and 6 bases at J, leaving 10 bases unmatched. The CDR3 extends over 14 amino acids. The germline gives CDR1 SGHRS, CDR2 YFSETQ. The CDR3 DNA sequence: TGCGCCAGCACCGGACCAGGGACAGGGAGCGAGCAGTACTTC. Its translation: CASTGPGTGSEQYF.

The chain has TRBV5-8 and TRBJ2-1, with 9 bases aligning to TRBD1. This CDR3 is built from 16 residues. J gave up 3 bases and V 0 bases, and 4 bases lay outside the gene matches. The germline CDR1 and CDR2 sequences are SGHTS and YDEGEE. The CDR3 sequence is CASSLETGGFYNEQFF. CDR3 bases: TGTGCCAGCAGCTTGGAGACAGGGGGTTTCTACAATGAGCAGTTCTTC. Full variable domain (remainder filled in from reference TRBV5-8 and TRBJ2-1): EAGVTQSPTHLIKTRGQQATLRCSPISGHTSVYWYQQALGLGLQFLLWYDEGEERNRGNFPPRFSGRQFPNYSSELNVNALELEDSALYLCASSLETGGFYNEQFFGPGTRLTVL.

This chain uses TRBV21-1 with TRBJ2-7; whether TRBD2, the table's D call, matches the DNA was not checked. TRBV21-1 is labeled a pseudogene. This CDR3 comprises 15 residues. This chain's CDR3 is CASSSNSGGFDEQYF. The CDR3 nucleotides read TGTGCCAGCAGCAGCAATAGCGGGGGTTTTGACGAGCAGTACTTC.

This chain links TRBV7-2 with TRBJ1-1; tentatively, D is TRBD1 (6 bases). Germline-derived CDR1 and CDR2 are SGHTA and FQGNSA. V was pared by 5 bases and J by 1 base, with 11 bases between. The CDR3 is 14 residues long. The chain's CDR3 is CASSRGHQNTEAFF. The DNA for the CDR3 is TGTGCCAGCAGCCGGGGACACCAGAACACTGAAGCTTTCTTT.

The chain uses TRBV6-5 and TRBJ1-1; maybe TRBD1 (6 bases). The CDR3 covers 15 residues. The V end lost 6 bases, the J end lost 3 bases, and 17 bases lay between the germline ends. Looked up from germline, CDR1 is MNHEY and CDR2 is SVGAGI. CDR3 region: CASRLHDRWYTEAFF. The CDR3 region has the DNA TGTGCCAGCAGACTCCACGACAGGTGGTACACTGAAGCTTTCTTT.

V gene TRBV6-6 combines with J gene TRBJ2-1, with D perhaps TRBD2 (5 bases). V was clipped by 6 bases and J by 0 bases, with 15 bases between them. From germline, CDR1 is MNHNY and CDR2 SVGAGI (reference sequence). The CDR3 length is 16 residues. CDR3 region: CASSLGTLGSYNEQFF. In DNA form, the CDR3 reads TGTGCCAGCAGCCTCGGTACACTAGGCTCCTACAATGAGCAGTTCTTC.

This sequence joins TRBV11-1 and TRBJ1-1, with D uncertain. CDR1 is SGHAT, CDR2 FQDESV, per germline (reference sequence). V lost 4 bases and J lost 9, with 6 bases in between. CDR3 length: 10 residues. DNA for the CDR3: TGTGCCAGCAGCTCAGTAAAAGCTTTCTTT. The encoded protein is CASSSVKAFF.

The chain joins TRBV12-3 or TRBV12-4 to TRBJ1-1; perhaps TRBD1 as D (6 bases). CDR3 size: 13 residues. With 8 bases removed from V and 4 bases from J, the gap between germline ends came to 14 bases. The CDR3 here is CASGGQPGTEAFF. The CDR3 coding sequence is TGTGCCAGCGGCGGACAGCCGGGCACTGAAGCTTTCTTT.

The V and J genes are TRBV2 and TRBJ1-4; the D is unclear. Trimming shortened V by 7 bases and J by 8 bases, and 11 bases separated the two germline ends. The CDR3 extends over 12 amino acids. The V gene's germline CDR1 is SNHLY and CDR2 FYNNEI. CDR3 bases: TGTGCCAGCACGGGGTTGGGGGAAAAACTGTTTTTT. Translated: CASTGLGEKLFF.

The chain combines TRBV7-2 with TRBJ1-2, with TRBD1 as a possible D gene (6 bases). V was shortened by 3 bases and J by 6 bases, with 17 bases between the two germline ends. Germline assignment: CDR1 SGHTA and CDR2 FQGNSA. CDR3 size: 15 residues. CDR3 nucleotide sequence: TGTGCCAGCAGCTTTATCCCAGGGGTGGGCGATGGCTACACCTTC. Translation gives CASSFIPGVGDGYTF.

The chain uses TRBV7-8 and TRBJ2-7; the D is unclear. Between the trimmed V and J ends, which lost 4 bases and 2 bases, there was a span of 12 bases. The CDR3 is made up of 14 amino acids. In germline, CDR1 is SGHVS, CDR2 FQNEAQ. CDR3 nucleotides: TGTGCCAGCAGCTCCCGGCGGCTAGCCTACGAGCAGTACTTC. Amino acids: CASSSRRLAYEQYF.

The V call is TRBV6-5, the J call TRBJ2-7, with TRBD2 matching 13 bases. The CDR3 has 15 amino acids. Trimming removed 6 bases from V and 3 bases from J; junction bases left unmatched: 5. CDR1 is MNHEY and CDR2 is SVGAGI in the germline V gene. The chain's CDR3 is CASRGGTSGDYEQYF. In nucleotides, the CDR3 is TGTGCCAGCAGGGGGGGGACTAGCGGGGACTACGAGCAGTACTTC.